The entry that follows covers one T cell receptor beta chain sequence. Its matching antigen is unknown. The entry originates in a study of shared clonotypes between healthy human individuals. The wider study: For every donor, three CD4 naive, three CD4 memory, two CD8 naive and one CD8 memory plates were used.

Generated by immunoSEQ multiplex PCR, the TCRdb table keeps only in-frame clones and is missing some. Of some 2,500,000 clones detected, 93% appear once; the ten largest clones hold 0.35% to 0.45%. General study points: Some clonotypes were shared by all four sorted-subset donors, while others were not shared. The non-shared ones had lower generation probabilities than the shared ones.

Sequencing was done on a sample of naive CD4+ T cells from PBMCs. Subset reported: CD45RA+ positively selected. The source of this sequence is a man between 18 and 35 years old in good health. Some clones in this sample may be carry-over from other donors' samples.

The CDR3 protein is CASSAQTGTGANVLTF. CDR3 DNA sequence: TGTGCCAGCAGCGCCCAGACAGGGACTGGGGCCAACGTCCTGACTTTC. The V call is TRBV11-3, the J call TRBJ2-6, with 7 bases that match TRBD1. This CDR3 has 16 residues. The trim removed 5 bases at V and 2 bases at J, leaving 6 bases unmatched. Germline V gene data show CDR1 as SGHNT and CDR2 as YENEEA.